Listed here is a single T cell receptor beta chain. Its matching antigen is unknown. The data originate from a study of cytomegalovirus exposure and HLA in healthy donors. Losses at the gene ends were 2 bases for V and 2 bases for J; bases not matched to a gene: 0. Germline values: CDR1 MGHRA, CDR2 YSYEKL. The CDR3 is 14 amino acids. Amplification used 60 Vbeta primers and 13 Jbeta primers. Only in-frame clones appear in the TCRdb table, and some are missing; sequencing was by immunoSEQ multiplex PCR. The profile shows some 70,000 clones, less than 70% of them singletons. Regarding the study as a whole: In a later analysis, TCR beta V- and J-gene trimming showed a link to a missense DCLRE1C variant. Most of the CMV-associated TCR beta chains (in a later analysis) appeared to be HLA-restricted.

Sequencing was carried out using PBMCs. The TCR sequence derives from a woman aged 25 to 39 in good health and CMV-seronegative. This chain links TRBV4-1 with TRBJ2-7, with 10 positions matching TRBD2. For the CDR3, the DNA is TGCGCCAGCAGCCAAACTAGCGGGGCCTACGAGCAGTACTTC. Amino acid sequence: CASSQTSGAYEQYF.